The T cell receptor (beta chain) described here comes from a study of T cells in Graves' hyperthyroidism and ophthalmopathy. The CDR3 covers 16 residues. Germline V CDR1 and CDR2: SGHTA, FQGNSA. The junction had 5 bases not matched to a gene; V was cut back by 2 bases and J by 0 bases. The PBMCs were sourced from fresh peripheral blood (approximately 10 ml). Concerning this clonotype itself: The target antigen is unknown.

The investigators amplified TCR beta CDR3 regions from RNA transcripts. An initial round of RT-PCR targeting the TCR CDR3 relied on the HTBI primer set. Using its own MiXCR run on the multiplex PCR reads, TCRdb lists one record per CDR3 protein. In the table there are roughly 650,000 distinct CDR3 sequences, approximately 15% of which are singletons. General study results and limits: Ophthalmopathy onset followed model prediction by a median around 6.9 months. Separation of ophthalmopathy from stable hyperthyroidism was achieved by a 13 V-J model. Blood shared most expanded thyroid clonotypes above 0.001.

The receptor's source is a middle-aged woman with Graves' ophthalmopathy. The chain uses TRBV7-2 and TRBJ1-1; TRBD1 aligns across 8 bases. The specimen was blood. CDR3 bases: TGTGCCAGCAGCTTATGGGACAGGCTCATGAACACTGAAGCTTTCTTT. Translated: CASSLWDRLMNTEAFF. The variable domain in full, with the rest retrieved from reference TRBV7-2 and TRBJ1-1, is GAGVSQSPSNKVTEKGKDVELRCDPISGHTALYWYRQSLGQGLEFLIYFQGNSAPDKSGLPSDRFSAERTGGSVSTLTIQRTQQEDSAVYLCASSLWDRLMNTEAFFGQGTRLTVV.